This TCR beta chain was observed in a study of blood T cell repertoires in COVID-19. Study background: COVID-19 samples from acute and convalescent phases originated in the United States, Italy and Spain. In each case, the material was cDNA or gDNA derived from T cells, B-cell-depleted T cells, or PBMCs.

The table came from immunoSEQ multiplex PCR; TCRdb's copy has only in-frame clones and leaves some out. The sample has approximately 160,000 clones; 80% to 90% are singletons. Sequences were obtained from peripheral blood. The TCR originated in an older woman with COVID-19, enrolled during active disease.

This CDR3 reads CASFRAWDEQFF. The CDR3 coding sequence is TGTGCCAGCTTCAGGGCGTGGGATGAGCAGTTCTTC. V is TRBV2 and J is TRBJ2-1, with D tentatively TRBD1 (5 bases). The CDR3 spans 12 residues. V was trimmed by 8 bases and J by 8 bases, leaving 13 bases between them. The V gene's germline CDR1 is SNHLY and CDR2 FYNNEI.